The T cell receptor beta chain described here comes from a study of cytomegalovirus exposure and HLA in healthy donors (dated 2017 in TCRdb). Notes on the research overall: An earlier analysis of about 560 of the donors reported under 300 Gb of sequence data and around 110 million unique TCR beta sequences obtained from some 170 million T cells. All discovery cohort repertoires had been generated on a single sequencing platform. Along with the roughly 700-subject first cohort, a separate validation cohort of over a hundred different subjects was used. Rather than drawing on any new phenotypic data, the later analysis identified candidate immune exposures from TCR beta sequences and the way those sequences occurred across donors. Four to six DR-DQ haplotypes were handled as single units for association and clustering, since linkage in the cohort was strong. An early release that covered approximately 600 HLA-typed donors contained 300 to 350 gigabases of sequencing data and tens of millions of unique TCR sequences. A later analysis re-analyzed previously published TCR beta repertoires from 650 to 800 donors and added high-resolution HLA genotyping to study TCR occurrence patterns. The number of donors typed differed by locus, with about 629-630 for A, B, C, DRB1 and DQB1, approximately 500 for DQA1, some 570 for DPA1, and some 450 for DPB1. Alongside the repertoire data, information on donor age, sex, ethnicity and CMV serostatus was compiled. The T cell repertoires of some 700 subjects were profiled by immunosequencing and related to cytomegalovirus serostatus. Both class I and class II loci were covered by HLA typing, at four-digit resolution. The study combined high-throughput TCR immunosequencing, statistical association of individual TCRs with disease status, and machine learning to predict cytomegalovirus infection status. Of the roughly 400 genotyped donors, approximately 83% fell in the genetic ancestry cluster associated with self-reported Caucasian donors. Genome-wide SNP genotypes for about 55% of the roughly 670 donors were used in a later genetic analysis, which treated that subset as a discovery cohort. The study aimed to test whether cataloging public T cell receptors could reveal signatures of past pathogen exposure. To decide whether each TCR beta V gene segment behaved as functional or pseudogenic, an earlier analysis of approximately 620 of the donors relied on high-throughput TCR beta sequencing. Among 300 to 500 genotyped donors of the cohort, an average of approximately 220,000 unique TCR beta nucleotide sequences was sequenced per donor, of which roughly 17% were non-productive.

What the authors observed across the whole study: Broadly in line with IMGT annotations, most TCR beta V segments showed up in productive rearrangements about 87% or about 30% of the time in an earlier analysis of several hundred of the donors. In a later analysis, the rate of TCR association differed among HLA loci, with DRB1 alleles having the most associated TCRs and HLA-C alleles having the fewest. Three of the identified cytomegalovirus-associated TCR beta chains were confirmed in vitro to be specific for cytomegalovirus antigens. Because some donors lacked HLA typing at each locus, the association tests relied only on the typed subset. Most CMV-associated TCR beta chains appeared to be HLA-restricted in a later analysis, and the HLA associations seemed to be driven largely by CMV exposure. V-gene and J-gene trimming of TCR beta chains was associated with a missense DCLRE1C variant in a later genetic analysis, and the association was replicated in an independent cohort. Because counts were too low, roughly 18 rarely observed V segments, including chromosome 9 orphons, were left out of the earlier analysis of approximately 500 of the donors. Assigning TCR associations to individual alleles was difficult when HLA alleles, especially DR and DQ, strongly co-occurred. The study listed 150 to 200 TCR beta chains as associated with cytomegalovirus. A further reported finding was that TCR beta sequences accurately predicted the HLA-A and HLA-B alleles for most subjects in the first cohort. For the cohort, immune exposure information was limited to CMV serostatus. A later analysis found that HLA-associated TCR beta chains were more clonally expanded and had lower generation probabilities than equally common non-associated chains. A cluster of highly shared sequence variants was judged likely to be a technical artifact of the sequencing pipeline. This cohort had only TCR beta chains sequenced, and the lack of alpha or paired-chain data limited which features could be detected. Presence/absence analyses assumed roughly uniform sequencing depth across donors, an assumption that may not hold. The authors suggested that the approach could potentially be generalized to other disease states and immunological phenotypes. Compared with the roughly 710-donor mean, donors in an Asian-associated ancestry cluster had fewer N-insertions in productive TCRs, according to a later genetic analysis. According to a later analysis, parvovirus B19, influenza, CMV and Epstein-Barr virus appeared linked to several top co-occurrence clusters. Cytomegalovirus status was reported to be diagnosed by the classifier with high specificity and sensitivity in both the original and validation cohorts. Linkage disequilibrium might explain the correlated functional status among segregating V segments, but an unknown experimental factor could not be ruled out. While some public TCRs were present in many individuals, most TCR sequences turned up only very rarely across donors. A later analysis associated some 17,000 TCR beta sequences with specific HLA alleles at a false discovery rate of 0.05.

The cohort comprised 550 to 700 healthy bone marrow donors. All cohort members were sampled while nominally healthy, although unrecorded immune exposures were likely present. The donor tested CMV seropositive, placing the donor among the approximately 290 seropositive members of the cohort. Every donor gave a peripheral blood sample, and the peripheral blood mononuclear cells from that sample were used for TCR beta sequencing. The Qiagen DNeasy Blood Extraction Kit was used to extract genomic DNA from the blood cell samples. The library was built by means of the immunoSEQ multiplex PCR assay. A mixture of 60 forward primers for TCR Vbeta segments and 13 reverse primers for TCR Jbeta segments was used in the multiplex PCR. The CDR3 region of rearranged TCR beta genes was amplified from genomic DNA by a multiplex PCR assay. The Illumina HiSeq System was used to sequence the amplified TCR beta libraries as 87-base-pair reads. The authors processed their data as follows. A later analysis counted 75 million to 100 million unique TCR beta chains across the 666 repertoires, and some 11 million of these chains were shared by at least two donors. Raw reads were error-corrected and collapsed into unique sequences with a nearest-neighbor algorithm that merged closely related sequences to remove PCR and sequencing errors. CDR3 sequences were aligned to IMGT reference sequences to assign V, D and J gene segments. For a sequence to be retained, a match of at least six nucleotides to both a V gene segment and a J gene segment was required. Rearrangements were classified as productive when the CDR3 lacked stop codons and remained in frame with V and J, and all other rearrangements were classified as non-productive. Following IMGT convention, CDR3 was defined as the stretch from the second conserved V-encoded cysteine up to the conserved J-encoded phenylalanine. Sequences without an unambiguous match to a single V gene segment were excluded from the earlier analysis of a few hundred of the donors. An earlier analysis of a few hundred of the donors classified V segments as functional when productive rearrangements were above 56.7% and as segregating when the standard deviation between donors was above 5%. A statistical classification framework was built to diagnose cytomegalovirus status from the catalog of TCR beta chain sequences. V and J gene assignment, in a later analysis, came from comparing TCR nucleotide sequences with IMGT/GENE-DB human TR gene sequences. Using the TCRdist pipeline, a later analysis assigned CDR3 sequences along with most-parsimonious VDJ recombination scenarios. In a later analysis, each TCR beta chain was defined by its CDR3 amino acid sequence together with its V-gene family, and reads lacking a unique V-gene family were excluded. To address suspected cross-contamination and a sequencing artifact, a later analysis removed 450 to 700 highly shared, low-generation-probability nucleotide sequences. In a later analysis, a clonal expansion index for each public chain was calculated from normalized within-repertoire ranks of inferred template counts. A later analysis computed generation probabilities with a VDJ recombination model fitted to out-of-frame rearrangements, and checked the results against IGoR. In a later analysis, hypergeometric tests were used to score TCR-TCR, TCR-HLA and TCR-CMV co-occurrence, with a repertoire-size bias correction applied to TCR pairs. False discovery rates were estimated in a later analysis by permuting HLA or CMV assignments 20 times. In a later analysis, co-occurring TCRs were grouped with DBSCAN, and TCRdist sequence similarity was added when clustering was performed within HLA-allele-positive subsets. Repertoires with fewer than 30,000 or more than 120,000 public chains were left out of co-occurrence clustering, as were about 5 repertoires with anomalous nucleotide sharing. As stored in TCRdb, this immuneACCESS dataset retains in-frame rearrangements with V and J assigned. A fraction of the clones does not appear; measured against another copy, unresolved V genes explain less than half of the discrepancy, and the remainder lacks a known reason. V, J and clone size are taken as reported in that table, and D and trimming were inferred from the DNA itself. Present in this sample are around 65,000 clones, almost 70% of which were seen just once. Of the sample, about a sixth falls within the top ten clones.

On this clone itself: No antigen is known for it. Nothing much larger sits one base from this clone, and base qualities are not available.

The sequence came from a man in his forties or fifties in good health and CMV-seropositive. Source material: PBMCs.

The DNA sequence is as follows: TGTGCCAGCAGCCAATACGACCAGGGGTCCGGGGAGCTGTTTTTT. It encodes CASSQYDQGSGELFF. The chain is made from TRBV4-2 and TRBJ2-2, and perhaps TRBD1 as D gene, on 6 matching bases. V is reduced by 2 bases and J by 6 bases, leaving a spacing of 13 bases between them. The germline V gene supplies CDR1 LGHNA and CDR2 YNFKEQ. Including the terminal cysteine and phenylalanine, the CDR3 comprises 15 residues. This entry keeps only the CDR3 DNA: 45 bases, framed from base 1.